These 14 T cell receptor beta chains were sequenced from one sample in a study of control samples from healthy donors and cancer patients (dated by TCRdb to about 2020). The library was prepared using the immunoSEQ multiplex PCR assay. Entries here come from immuneACCESS through TCRdb and include only in-frame sequences with V and J called. Some clones fail to appear in such tables; in the studies checked, an unresolved V gene covers under half of the shortfall, and the cause of the remainder is unknown. This sample lists approximately 170,000 clones; 90% were detected once. The ten most abundant clones make up about 1.4% of the sample. Sequencing input: blood. The source is a woman aged 45 to 65 in good health.

Concerning this clone itself: Within the sample, other DNA sequences also encode this same CDR3. The chain couples TRBV9 to TRBJ2-7; D is perhaps TRBD1 (7 bases). Per the germline V gene, CDR1 is SGDLS and CDR2 is YYNGEE. V shed 3 bases and J shed 7 bases, with 23 bases lying between them. This CDR3 comprises 16 residues. The CDR3 loop reads CASSERGLGGLDEQYF. In nucleotides, the CDR3 is TGTGCCAGCAGCGAGAGGGGGCTGGGGGGCCTGGATGAGCAGTACTTC.

This clone has a single count. V usage is TRBV9 and J usage is TRBJ1-5, with TRBD1 matching 8 bases. The CDR3 has 16 amino acids. Germline V gene sequence: CDR1 SGDLS, CDR2 YYNGEE. The trim removed 0 bases at V and 0 bases at J, leaving 2 bases unmatched. In nucleotides, the CDR3 is TGTGCCAGCAGCGTAGGGACAGGGCATAGCAATCAGCCCCAGCATTTT. As protein: CASSVGTGHSNQPQHF.

This chain connects TRBV4-1 to TRBJ1-5; 7 bases match TRBD1. This CDR3 is 18 amino acids long. CDR1 MGHRA and CDR2 YSYEKL come from the germline V gene. V lost 1 base and J lost 0; bases outside the gene matches: 9. The CDR3, as DNA: TGCGCCAGCAGCCAAGTATTAGGGACAGAGTATAGCAATCAGCCCCAGCATTTT. Translation: CASSQVLGTEYSNQPQHF.

The chain combines TRBV3-1 (or the pseudogene TRBV3-2) with TRBJ2-5; D gene ambiguous. V lost 5 bases and J lost 5, with 6 bases in between. CDR1 is LGHDT, CDR2 YNNKEL, per germline (reference sequence). The CDR3 extends over 11 amino acids. CDR3 coding DNA: TGTGCCAGCAGCGGATTGGAGACCCAGTACTTC. This gives the protein CASSGLETQYF.

This clone was seen only once. V gene TRBV2 combines with J gene TRBJ2-7; TRBD2 agrees at 11 bases. V gave up 4 bases and J gave up 7 bases; unmatched junction bases: 9. The germline gives CDR1 SNHLY, CDR2 FYNNEI. The CDR3 is made up of 15 amino acids. The CDR3 region is CASSGLAGSPLEQYF. CDR3 nucleotides: TGTGCCAGCAGTGGACTAGCGGGAAGCCCCCTGGAGCAGTACTTC.

The V and J genes are TRBV24-1 and TRBJ1-2; 7 bases map to TRBD1. Per the germline V gene, CDR1 is KGHDR and CDR2 is SFDVKD. The CDR3 has 14 residues. The V segment lost 4 bases and the J segment 3 bases; nucleotides outside the gene matches: 4. CDR3 amino acids: CATSDTGDDYGYTF. The CDR3 DNA reads TGTGCCACCAGTGACACAGGGGATGACTATGGCTACACCTTC.

The chain couples TRBV4-1 to TRBJ2-5; D might be TRBD2 (6 bases). The CDR3 runs to 13 residues. Germline lookup yields CDR1 MGHRA and CDR2 YSYEKL. With 6 bases removed from V and 1 base from J, the gap between germline ends came to 9 bases. The CDR3 protein is CASREGLQETQYF. CDR3 in DNA: TGCGCCAGCAGGGAGGGGCTCCAAGAGACCCAGTACTTC.

The gene calls are TRBV9 and TRBJ2-3; weak D call: TRBD1 (6 bases). Germline V gene data show CDR1 as SGDLS and CDR2 as YYNGEE. Trimming shortened V by 0 bases and J by 5 bases, and 13 bases separated the two germline ends. The CDR3 covers 15 residues. The CDR3 DNA reads TGTGCCAGCAGCGTAGGGACAGAGCCCGGAGATACGCAGTATTTT. This encodes CASSVGTEPGDTQYF.

J is TRBJ1-1 and V is TRBV18, with no clear D. V was cut by 2 bases and J by 5 bases, with 9 bases left in between. CDR1 and CDR2 from the germline V gene are KGHSH and LQKENI. CDR3 length: 13 amino acids. In DNA form, the CDR3 reads TGTGCCAGCTCACCAAGTACAGATACTGAAGCTTTCTTT. Translation gives CASSPSTDTEAFF.

The count of this clone is one. The chain uses TRBV12-3 or TRBV12-4 and TRBJ2-2; D gene ambiguous. The V end lost 4 bases, the J end lost 2 bases, and 5 bases lay between the germline ends. The length of the CDR3 is 13 residues. The CDR3 spells CASSSQNTGELFF. In DNA, the CDR3 is TGTGCCAGCAGTTCCCAAAACACCGGGGAGCTGTTTTTT.

The chain couples TRBV15 to TRBJ1-2; 8 bases match TRBD1. J was trimmed by 6 bases and V by 0 bases; bases with no gene match: 3. The CDR3 covers 14 residues. CDR1 and CDR2 (germline): LNHNV, YYDKDF (reference sequence). CDR3 sequence (DNA): TGTGCCACCAGCAGAGATGGGACAGGACATGGCTACACCTTC. It is translated as CATSRDGTGHGYTF.

J is TRBJ1-2 and V is TRBV6-1; D unresolved. Germline CDR1 and CDR2: MNHNS and SASEGT. Trimming removed 3 bases from V and 8 bases from J, with 7 bases in between. CDR3 length equals 11 residues. CDR3 loop: CASSDPWGYTF. The CDR3 nucleotides read TGTGCCAGCAGTGACCCCTGGGGCTACACCTTC.

The genes are TRBV4-2 and TRBJ1-2; TRBD1 aligns across 7 bases. Trimming cost V 1 base and J 6 bases; bases outside gene matches: 8. Per the germline V gene, CDR1 is LGHNA and CDR2 is YNFKEQ. The CDR3 runs 15 residues. CDR3 nucleotide sequence: TGTGCCAGCAGCCAAGTGGACAGGACAGACAATGGCTACACCTTC. It specifies CASSQVDRTDNGYTF.

The rearrangement uses TRBV10-3 and TRBJ2-1; tentative D call: TRBD1 (6 bases). V was shortened by 3 bases and J by 8 bases, with 20 bases between the two germline ends. This CDR3 region has 16 residues. Germline V gene data show CDR1 as ENHRY and CDR2 as SYGVKD. This chain's CDR3 is CAISEPRGSTRDEQFF. CDR3 in DNA: TGTGCCATCAGTGAACCCAGGGGCTCAACCCGGGATGAGCAGTTCTTC.